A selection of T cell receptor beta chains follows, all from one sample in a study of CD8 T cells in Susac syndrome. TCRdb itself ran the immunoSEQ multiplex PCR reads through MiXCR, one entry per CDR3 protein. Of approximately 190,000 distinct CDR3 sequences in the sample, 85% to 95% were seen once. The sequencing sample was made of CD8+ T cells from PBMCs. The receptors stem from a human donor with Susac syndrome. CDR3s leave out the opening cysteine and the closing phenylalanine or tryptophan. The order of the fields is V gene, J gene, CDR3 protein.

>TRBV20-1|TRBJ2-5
SASELTGGGRETQY
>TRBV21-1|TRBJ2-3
ASSKASRTDTQY
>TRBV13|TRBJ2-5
ASSSADRGVHQETQY
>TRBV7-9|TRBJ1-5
ASRDSNSNQPQH
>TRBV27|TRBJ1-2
ASRSSYGYT
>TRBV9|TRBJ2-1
ASSVADAPYNEQF
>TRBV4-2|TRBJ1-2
ASSQVSVTGQGVGSYGYT
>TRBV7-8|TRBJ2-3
ASSLTSGRPSTDTQY
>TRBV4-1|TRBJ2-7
ASSQAGTFPYEQY
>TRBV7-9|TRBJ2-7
AIRDSASYEQY
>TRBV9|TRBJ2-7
ASSGGGSVIYEQY
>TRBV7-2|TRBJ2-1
ASSFGGINEQF
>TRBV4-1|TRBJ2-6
ASSQGESGANVLT
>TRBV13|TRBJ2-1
AVQLAGGPDEQF
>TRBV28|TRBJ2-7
ASRQNYEQY
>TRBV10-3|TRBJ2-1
AISPGGNEQF
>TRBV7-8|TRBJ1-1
ASSLEGVGTEAF
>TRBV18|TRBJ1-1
ASSPEGLEAF
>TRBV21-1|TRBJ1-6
ASPNSPLH
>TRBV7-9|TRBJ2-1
ASSLGTGRFSDEQF
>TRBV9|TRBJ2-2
ASREQGDNTGELF
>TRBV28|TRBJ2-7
ASNSPMGIGYEQY
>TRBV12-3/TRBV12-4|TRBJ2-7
ASSPGRGAGEQY
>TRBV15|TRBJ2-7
ATSERQGGHYEQY
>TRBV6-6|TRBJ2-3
ASTAADTQY
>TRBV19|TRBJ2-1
ASSILDISNNEQF
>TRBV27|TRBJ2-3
ASSLIPSWTGTDTQY
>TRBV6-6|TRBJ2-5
ASRALAGQETQY
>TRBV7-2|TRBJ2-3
ASSLGWSSGGADTQY
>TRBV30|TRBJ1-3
AWSVALSSGNTIY
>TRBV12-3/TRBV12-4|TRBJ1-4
ASSVPGHYEKLF
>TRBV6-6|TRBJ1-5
ASSSPDRGNQPQH
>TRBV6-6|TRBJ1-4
ASRRDEKLF
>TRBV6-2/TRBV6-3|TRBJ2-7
ASSTRLVHEQY
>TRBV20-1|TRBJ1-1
SANPPVGRLNTEAF
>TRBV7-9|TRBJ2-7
ASSLAGSTYEQY
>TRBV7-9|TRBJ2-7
ASREREYSEQY
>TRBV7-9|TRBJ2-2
ASSLTGSPGELF
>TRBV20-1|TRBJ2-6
SAGRAGANVLT
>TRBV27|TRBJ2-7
ASSFRGAYEQY
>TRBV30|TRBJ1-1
AWSWEGGEAF
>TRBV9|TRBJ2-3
ASSASGISTDTQY